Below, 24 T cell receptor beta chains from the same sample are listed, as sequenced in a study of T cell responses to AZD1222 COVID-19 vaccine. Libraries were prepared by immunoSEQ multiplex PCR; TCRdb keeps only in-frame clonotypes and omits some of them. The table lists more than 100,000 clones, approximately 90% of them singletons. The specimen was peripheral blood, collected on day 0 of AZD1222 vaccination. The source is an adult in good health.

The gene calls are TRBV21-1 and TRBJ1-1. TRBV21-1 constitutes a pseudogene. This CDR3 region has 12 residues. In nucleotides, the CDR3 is TGTGCCAGCAGCAAGGGGTGGGCTGAAGCTTTCTTT. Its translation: CASSKGWAEAFF.

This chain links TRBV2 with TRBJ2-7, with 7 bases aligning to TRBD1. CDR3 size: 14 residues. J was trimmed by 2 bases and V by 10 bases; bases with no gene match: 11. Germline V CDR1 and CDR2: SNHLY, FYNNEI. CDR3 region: CATTLQGTAYEQYF. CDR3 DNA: TGTGCCACCACCCTACAGGGGACCGCCTACGAGCAGTACTTC.

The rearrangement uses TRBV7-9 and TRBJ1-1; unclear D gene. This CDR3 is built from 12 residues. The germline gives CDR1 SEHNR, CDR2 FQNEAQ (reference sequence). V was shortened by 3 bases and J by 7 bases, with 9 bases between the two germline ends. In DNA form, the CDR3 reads TGTGCCAGCAGCTTTTCGCAGGTTGAAGCTTTCTTT. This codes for CASSFSQVEAFF. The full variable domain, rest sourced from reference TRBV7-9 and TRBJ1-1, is DTGVSQNPRHKITKRGQNVTFRCDPISEHNRLYWYRQTLGQGPEFLTYFQNEAQLEKSRLLSDRFSAERPKGSFSTLEIQRTEQGDSAMYLCASSFSQVEAFFGQGTRLTVV.

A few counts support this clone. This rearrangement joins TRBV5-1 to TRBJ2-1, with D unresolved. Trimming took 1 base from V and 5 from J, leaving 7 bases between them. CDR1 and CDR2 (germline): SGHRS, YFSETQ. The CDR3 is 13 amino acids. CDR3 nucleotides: TGCGCCAGCAGCTTGTACTACGACAATGAGCAGTTCTTC. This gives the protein CASSLYYDNEQFF.

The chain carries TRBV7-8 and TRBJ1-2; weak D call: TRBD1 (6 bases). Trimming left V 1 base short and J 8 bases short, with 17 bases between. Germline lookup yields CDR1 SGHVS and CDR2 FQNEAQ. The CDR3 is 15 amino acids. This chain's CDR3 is CASSLGSQGRNGYTF. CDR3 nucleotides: TGTGCCAGCAGCTTAGGCTCTCAGGGGAGGAACGGCTACACCTTC.

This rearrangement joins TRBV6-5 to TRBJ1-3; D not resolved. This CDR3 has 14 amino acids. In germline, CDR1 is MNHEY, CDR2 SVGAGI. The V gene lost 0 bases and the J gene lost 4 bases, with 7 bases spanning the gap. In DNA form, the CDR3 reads TGTGCCAGCAGTTACTCTCCCAGGGGAAACACCATATATTTT. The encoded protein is CASSYSPRGNTIYF.

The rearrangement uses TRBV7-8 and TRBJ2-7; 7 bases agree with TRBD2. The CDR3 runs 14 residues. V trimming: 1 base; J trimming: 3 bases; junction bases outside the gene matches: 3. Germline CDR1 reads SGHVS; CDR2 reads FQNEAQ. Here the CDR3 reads CASSLGREYYEQYV. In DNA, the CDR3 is TGTGCCAGCAGCTTAGGGCGGGAGTACTACGAGCAGTACGTC.

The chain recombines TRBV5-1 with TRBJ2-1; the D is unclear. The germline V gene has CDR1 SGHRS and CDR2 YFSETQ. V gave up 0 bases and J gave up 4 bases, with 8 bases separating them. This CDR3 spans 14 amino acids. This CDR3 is CASSLASVYNEQFF. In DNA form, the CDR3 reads TGCGCCAGCAGCTTGGCCTCAGTTTACAATGAGCAGTTCTTC.

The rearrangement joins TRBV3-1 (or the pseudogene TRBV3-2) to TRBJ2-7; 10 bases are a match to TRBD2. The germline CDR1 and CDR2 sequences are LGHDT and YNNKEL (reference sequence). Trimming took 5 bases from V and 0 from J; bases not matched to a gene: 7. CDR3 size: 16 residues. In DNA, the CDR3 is TGTGCCAGCAGCTTAGCGGGGGGCCTTAACTCCTACGAGCAGTACTTC. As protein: CASSLAGGLNSYEQYF.

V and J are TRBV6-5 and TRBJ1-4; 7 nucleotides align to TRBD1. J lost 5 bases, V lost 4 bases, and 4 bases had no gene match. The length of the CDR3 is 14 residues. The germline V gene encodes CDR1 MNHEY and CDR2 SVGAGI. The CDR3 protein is CASSWGTENEKLFF. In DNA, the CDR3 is TGTGCCAGCAGTTGGGGGACAGAGAATGAAAAACTGTTTTTT.

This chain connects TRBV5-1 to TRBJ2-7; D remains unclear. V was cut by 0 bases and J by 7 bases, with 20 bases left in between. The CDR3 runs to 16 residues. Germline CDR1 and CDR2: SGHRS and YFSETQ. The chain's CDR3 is CASSLGLVDGAYEQYV. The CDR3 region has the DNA TGCGCCAGCAGCTTGGGATTGGTGGACGGAGCTTATGAGCAGTACGTC.

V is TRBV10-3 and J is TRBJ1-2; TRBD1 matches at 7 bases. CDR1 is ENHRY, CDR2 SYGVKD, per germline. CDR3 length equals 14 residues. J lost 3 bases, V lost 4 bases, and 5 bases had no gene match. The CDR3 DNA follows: TGTGCCATCAGTGGAGGGACAGCTGACTATGGCTACACCTTC. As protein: CAISGGTADYGYTF.

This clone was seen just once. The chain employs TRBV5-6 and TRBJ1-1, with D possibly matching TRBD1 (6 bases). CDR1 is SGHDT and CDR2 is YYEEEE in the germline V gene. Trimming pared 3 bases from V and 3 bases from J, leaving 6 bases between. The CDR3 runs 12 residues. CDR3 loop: CASSSGDTEAFF. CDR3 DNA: TGTGCCAGCAGCTCAGGGGACACTGAAGCTTTCTTT.

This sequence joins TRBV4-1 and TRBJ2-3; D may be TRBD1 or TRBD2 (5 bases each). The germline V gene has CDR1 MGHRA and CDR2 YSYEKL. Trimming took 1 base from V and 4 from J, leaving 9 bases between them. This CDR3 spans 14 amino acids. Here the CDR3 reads CASSQVGTPDTQYF. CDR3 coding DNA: TGCGCCAGCAGCCAAGTTGGGACCCCAGATACGCAGTATTTT.

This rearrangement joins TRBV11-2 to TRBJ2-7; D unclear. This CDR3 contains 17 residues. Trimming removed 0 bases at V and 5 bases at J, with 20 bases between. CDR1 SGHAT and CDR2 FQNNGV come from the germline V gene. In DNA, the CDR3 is TGTGCCAGCAGCTTAGATTATATGGGTTCAGTGGCCCACGAGCAGTACTTC. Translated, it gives CASSLDYMGSVAHEQYF.

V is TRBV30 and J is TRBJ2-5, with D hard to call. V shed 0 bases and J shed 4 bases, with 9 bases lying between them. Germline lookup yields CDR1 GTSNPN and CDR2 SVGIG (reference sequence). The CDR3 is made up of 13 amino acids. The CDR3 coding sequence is TGTGCCTGGAGTGTCGGTGGCGCAGAGACCCAGTACTTC. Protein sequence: CAWSVGGAETQYF. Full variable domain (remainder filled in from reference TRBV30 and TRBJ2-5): SQTIHQWPATLVQPVGSPLSLECTVEGTSNPNLYWYRQAAGRGLQLLFYSVGIGQISSEVPQNLSASRPQDRQFILSSKKLLLSDSGFYLCAWSVGGAETQYFGPGTRLLVL.

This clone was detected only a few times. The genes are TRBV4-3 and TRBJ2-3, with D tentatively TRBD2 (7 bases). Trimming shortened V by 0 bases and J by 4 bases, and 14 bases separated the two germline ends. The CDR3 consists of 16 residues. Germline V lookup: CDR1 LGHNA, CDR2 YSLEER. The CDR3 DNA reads TGCGCCAGCAGCCAAGATATAGGGGGGGGCTCAGATACGCAGTATTTT. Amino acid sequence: CASSQDIGGGSDTQYF.

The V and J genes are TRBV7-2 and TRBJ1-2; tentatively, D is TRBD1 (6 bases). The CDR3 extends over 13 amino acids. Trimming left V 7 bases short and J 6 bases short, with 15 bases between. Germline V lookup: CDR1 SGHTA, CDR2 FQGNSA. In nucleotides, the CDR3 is TGTGCCAGCACCCCTCCGGGGGGCCATGGCTACACCTTC. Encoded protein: CASTPPGGHGYTF.

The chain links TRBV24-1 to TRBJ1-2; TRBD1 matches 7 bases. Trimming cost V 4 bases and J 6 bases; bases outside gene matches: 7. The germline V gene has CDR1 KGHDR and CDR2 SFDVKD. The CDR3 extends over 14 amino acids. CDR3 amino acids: CATSDPGTENGYTF. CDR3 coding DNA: TGTGCCACCAGTGACCCCGGGACAGAGAATGGCTACACCTTC.

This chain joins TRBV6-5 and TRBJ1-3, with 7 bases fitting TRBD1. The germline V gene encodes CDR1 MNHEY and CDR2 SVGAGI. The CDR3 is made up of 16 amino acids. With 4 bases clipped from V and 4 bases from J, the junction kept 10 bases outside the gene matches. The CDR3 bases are TGTGCCAGCAGTTCCTTGACTGGGACAGCAGGAAACACCATATATTTT. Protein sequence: CASSSLTGTAGNTIYF.

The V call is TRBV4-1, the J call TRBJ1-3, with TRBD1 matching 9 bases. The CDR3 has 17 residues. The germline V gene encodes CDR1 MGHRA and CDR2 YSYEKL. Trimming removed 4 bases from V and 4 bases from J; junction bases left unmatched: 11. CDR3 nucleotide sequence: TGCGCCAGCAGCCCGGGACAGGGAGGGCGGCGGGGAAACACCATATATTTT. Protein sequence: CASSPGQGGRRGNTIYF.

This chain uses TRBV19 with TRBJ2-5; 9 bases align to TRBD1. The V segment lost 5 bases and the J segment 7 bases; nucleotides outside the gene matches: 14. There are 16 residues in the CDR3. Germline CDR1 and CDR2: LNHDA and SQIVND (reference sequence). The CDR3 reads CASSSNPEGQGSTQYF. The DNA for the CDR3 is TGTGCCAGTAGTTCAAACCCCGAGGGACAGGGTTCGACCCAGTACTTC. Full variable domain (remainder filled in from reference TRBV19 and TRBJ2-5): DGGITQSPKYLFRKEGQNVTLSCEQNLNHDAMYWYRQDPGQGLRLIYYSQIVNDFQKGDIAEGYSVSREKKESFPLTVTSAQKNPTAFYLCASSSNPEGQGSTQYFGPGTRLLVL.

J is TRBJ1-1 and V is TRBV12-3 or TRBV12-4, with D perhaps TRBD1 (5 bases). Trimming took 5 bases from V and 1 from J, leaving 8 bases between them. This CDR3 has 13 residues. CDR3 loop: CASSPTGNTEAFF. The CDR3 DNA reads TGTGCCAGCAGTCCCACAGGGAACACTGAAGCTTTCTTT.

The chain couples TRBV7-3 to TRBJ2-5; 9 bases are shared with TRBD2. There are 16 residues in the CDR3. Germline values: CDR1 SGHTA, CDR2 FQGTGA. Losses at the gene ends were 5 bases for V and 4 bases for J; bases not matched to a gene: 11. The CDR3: CASSIHSGSLGETQYF. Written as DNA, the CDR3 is TGTGCCAGCAGCATTCATAGCGGGAGTTTGGGAGAGACCCAGTACTTC.